A single sample gave rise to the 17 T cell receptor beta chains below, sequenced in a study of T-cell memory formation after mild COVID-19. TCRdb recomputed calls from the 5' RACE reads with MiXCR, one row per CDR3 protein. The sample lists hundreds of thousands of distinct CDR3 sequences; 25% to 30% were seen once. Sequences were obtained from PBMCs or a T cell subset sorted from them (not recorded which). Every receptor here comes from an adult woman who had mild COVID-19 (a few samples of this study predate the infection). Cell type and time point are not known.

This clonotype showed up just a few times. The chain combines TRBV12-3 or TRBV12-4 with TRBJ1-1, with a possible D match to TRBD1 (6 bases). Trimming stripped 3 bases from V and 4 bases from J, with 24 bases between. This CDR3 region has 18 residues. The CDR3 region has the DNA TGTGCCAGCAGTTTCGGGCGGACAGAAGGGGCGAGGGGCACTGAAGCTTTCTTT. As protein: CASSFGRTEGARGTEAFF.

This clonotype was seen more than once but under ten times. The rearrangement links TRBV5-6 to TRBJ2-5; a possible D gene is TRBD2 (5 bases). Trimming left V 0 bases short and J 2 bases short, with 17 bases between. Per germline, CDR1 SGHDT and CDR2 YYEEEE. The CDR3 contains 17 residues. The CDR3 is CASSLGANGLTQETQYF. Here the CDR3 DNA reads TGTGCCAGCAGCTTGGGGGCGAACGGACTGACTCAAGAGACCCAGTACTTC.

This clonotype was seen a few times. The rearrangement links TRBV5-4 to TRBJ2-5; 10 nucleotides match TRBD2. The CDR3 spans 16 residues. With 0 bases clipped from V and 5 bases from J, the junction kept 7 bases outside the gene matches. Germline CDR1 SGHNT, CDR2 YYREEE (reference sequence). CDR3 sequence: CASSLGAGGPRETQYF. In DNA, the CDR3 is TGTGCCAGCAGCTTGGGAGCGGGAGGGCCCCGGGAGACCCAGTACTTC.

CDR3 in DNA: TGTGCCAGCAGCTTTGGGGGGCTTGACTACGAGCAGTACTTC. Translating it yields CASSFGGLDYEQYF. The chain has TRBV7-9 and TRBJ2-7; D is tentatively TRBD1 or TRBD2 (6 bases each). The germline CDR1 and CDR2 sequences are SEHNR and FQNEAQ (reference sequence). This CDR3 is 14 amino acids long. V lost 3 bases to trimming and J lost 3 bases, with 12 bases between them.

Here the CDR3 DNA reads TGTGCCAGCAGGATCGGGACAGGGTTGAACACTGAAGCTTTCTTT. Amino acids: CASRIGTGLNTEAFF. This chain links TRBV5-5 with TRBJ1-1, with 9 nucleotides matching TRBD1. Germline CDR1 and CDR2: SGHKS and YYEKEE (reference sequence). The CDR3 has 15 residues. V gave up 5 bases and J gave up 0 bases; unmatched junction bases: 5.

In its sample, this clonotype was seen a few times. This chain links TRBV20-1 with TRBJ2-5; TRBD1 aligns across 7 bases. Looked up from germline, CDR1 is DFQATT and CDR2 is SNEGSKA (reference sequence). V lost 0 bases, J lost 8 bases, and 6 bases stayed unmatched. This CDR3 contains 13 residues. CDR3 DNA sequence: TGCAGTGCTAGAGAATCCGGGACAGCAACCCAGTACTTC. Amino acids: CSARESGTATQYF.

The chain joins TRBV5-6 to TRBJ2-1; D is uncertain. V lost 1 base, J lost 0 bases, and 17 bases lay in between. CDR3 length equals 18 residues. The germline gives CDR1 SGHDT, CDR2 YYEEEE. The CDR3 nucleotides are TGTGCCAGCAGCTTGTTCCGCGCGCAACCCAGCTCCTACAATGAGCAGTTCTTC. Translated: CASSLFRAQPSSYNEQFF.

V usage is TRBV19 and J usage is TRBJ1-5, with 10 bases identical to TRBD1. This CDR3 is 15 amino acids long. The germline gives CDR1 LNHDA, CDR2 SQIVND (reference sequence). V dropped 6 bases and J dropped 6; count of bases not matched to a gene: 8. In DNA form, the CDR3 reads TGTGCCAGTAGCCGCGGGACAGGGGTTGTTCAGCCCCAGCATTTT. This translates into CASSRGTGVVQPQHF.

This clonotype turned up a few times. The V and J genes are TRBV29-1 and TRBJ2-3; D is unresolved. Germline loops: CDR1 SQVTM, CDR2 ANQGSEA. The CDR3 is 12 amino acids. The CDR3 spells CAGRSSTDTQYF. In nucleotides, the CDR3 is TGCGCCGGACGGAGTAGCACAGATACGCAGTATTTT.

This sequence joins TRBV29-1 and TRBJ2-1; D is uncertain. The CDR3 spans 14 residues. With 6 bases removed from V and 4 bases from J, the gap between germline ends came to 16 bases. Germline-derived CDR1 and CDR2 are SQVTM and ANQGSEA. CDR3 protein: CSVPMGPPYNEQFF. The CDR3 DNA reads TGCAGCGTGCCGATGGGTCCTCCTTACAATGAGCAGTTCTTC.

A remark on this clonotype: This may stem from a read error, because a much larger clone lies one nucleotide away. This sequence joins TRBV7-9 and TRBJ2-7; 7 bases are a match to TRBD1. This CDR3 comprises 14 residues. Germline V lookup: CDR1 SEHNR, CDR2 FQNEAQ (reference sequence). V shed 5 bases, J shed 2 bases, and the junction held 6 bases outside the gene matches. The CDR3 DNA reads TGTGCCAGCAGCGCCGGGACAGTGGCCTACGAGCAGTACTTC. Translating it yields CASSAGTVAYEQYF.

The V and J genes are TRBV4-1 and TRBJ1-1; D is possibly TRBD1 (5 bases). Trimming removed 5 bases at V and 10 bases at J, with 23 bases between. CDR1 and CDR2 (germline): MGHRA, YSYEKL. The CDR3 contains 15 residues. The CDR3 DNA reads as TGCGCCAGCAGCGCAAAGGAAGGGCCTGGCCAGGGAGCTTTCTTT. This encodes CASSAKEGPGQGAFF.

This clonotype has only a few counts. The J gene is TRBJ2-3, the V gene TRBV18; D may correspond to TRBD1 or TRBD2 (5 bases each). Germline CDR1 reads KGHSH; CDR2 reads LQKENI. V was shortened by 1 base and J by 4 bases, with 15 bases between the two germline ends. The CDR3 is 16 residues long. CDR3 sequence (DNA): TGTGCCAGCTCACCACGGCCAGGGAGTGGGGCAGATACGCAGTATTTT. It codes for CASSPRPGSGADTQYF.

The chain recombines TRBV24-1 with TRBJ2-2; D may be TRBD1 or TRBD2 (5 bases each). The CDR3 consists of 14 residues. CDR1 is KGHDR and CDR2 is SFDVKD in the germline V gene. The V end lost 9 bases, the J end lost 5 bases, and 15 bases lay between the germline ends. The CDR3: CATAGTAGTGELFF. The CDR3 bases are TGTGCCACCGCAGGGACCGCCGGAACCGGGGAGCTGTTTTTT.

V gene TRBV4-1 combines with J gene TRBJ2-3, with D hard to call. The CDR3 consists of 10 residues. Trimming pared 1 base from V and 14 bases from J, leaving 7 bases between. Germline assignment: CDR1 MGHRA and CDR2 YSYEKL. DNA for the CDR3: TGCGCCAGCAGCCAAGGGCATATGTATTTT. Its protein is CASSQGHMYF.

This clonotype appeared a few times. The rearrangement links TRBV20-1 to TRBJ2-5; TRBD2 agrees at 8 bases. The germline gives CDR1 DFQATT, CDR2 SNEGSKA (reference sequence). The CDR3 contains 13 residues. Unmatched junction bases numbered 9, after V lost 6 bases and J lost 6 bases. As DNA, the CDR3 is TGCAGTGCCACGAGCGGGAGTCAACAGACCCAGTACTTC. It encodes CSATSGSQQTQYF.

The chain carries TRBV7-9 and TRBJ2-7, with a tentative D call TRBD1 (5 bases). Trimming shortened V by 5 bases and J by 2 bases, and 16 bases separated the two germline ends. Germline V gives CDR1 SEHNR, CDR2 FQNEAQ (reference sequence). CDR3 length: 15 amino acids. The CDR3 sequence: CASSAGLVPTYEQYF. CDR3 in DNA: TGTGCCAGCAGCGCAGGGTTAGTACCGACCTACGAGCAGTACTTC.